Listed below are T cell receptor beta chains from one sample, sequenced in a study of blood T cell repertoires in COVID-19. The table came from immunoSEQ multiplex PCR; TCRdb's copy has only in-frame clones and leaves some out. The sample includes fewer than 300,000 clones, around 88% of them seen just once. Sequencing was carried out using PBMCs or T cells enriched from blood (not recorded which). Receptors originate from a man between 40 and 49 years old who had recovered from COVID-19. Each CDR3 is given with its conserved first and last residue. The D gene is left open where the match is weak. Where a row states a size, it is once, few, many or the class of an expanded clone; other rows omit it.

V gene	D gene	clone size	J gene	CDR3 protein	CDR3 DNA
TRBV7-6	TRBD2	.	TRBJ2-4	CASSAGDLNIQYF	TGTGCCAGCAGCGCGGGGGACTTAAACATTCAGTACTTC
TRBV5-8	.	.	TRBJ1-4	CASSFQGGAGEKLFF	TGTGCCAGCAGCTTTCAGGGAGGCGCTGGGGAAAAACTGTTTTTT
TRBV7-8	.	.	TRBJ2-3	CASSLKPGTQYF	TGTGCCAGCAGCCTGAAGCCGGGTACGCAGTATTTT
TRBV11-1	.	few	TRBJ1-1	CASSQEIGVDTEAFF	TGTGCCAGCAGTCAAGAGATAGGGGTTGACACTGAAGCTTTCTTT
TRBV10-2	.	.	TRBJ2-1	CASSPLFHNEQFF	TGCGCCAGCAGTCCCTTGTTTCACAATGAGCAGTTCTTC
TRBV5-5	TRBD1	.	TRBJ2-7	CASSFTGGPSYEQYF	TGTGCCAGCAGCTTTACAGGGGGCCCGTCCTACGAGCAGTACTTC
TRBV7-3	TRBD2	.	TRBJ2-1	CASSFGTSGMNEQFF	TGTGCCAGCAGCTTCGGGACTAGCGGGATGAATGAGCAGTTCTTC
TRBV5-5	TRBD1	.	TRBJ1-5	CASSFHWDRGLYQPQHF	TGTGCCAGCAGCTTCCACTGGGACAGGGGGCTTTATCAGCCCCAGCATTTT
TRBV25-1	.	.	TRBJ1-5	CASSGIAGVQPQHF	TGTGCCAGCAGTGGGATAGCAGGGGTTCAGCCCCAGCATTTT
TRBV14	.	.	TRBJ1-1	CASSQEGAQNTEAFF	TGTGCCAGCAGCCAAGAAGGGGCCCAGAACACTGAAGCTTTCTTT
TRBV19	TRBD1	.	TRBJ1-5	CASSTTGISNQPQHF	TGTGCCAGTAGCACGACAGGGATTAGCAATCAGCCCCAGCATTTT
TRBV5-4	.	.	TRBJ1-1	CASSSGTHLNTEAFF	TGTGCCAGCAGCTCGGGGACTCATTTGAACACTGAAGCTTTCTTT
TRBV6-5	.	.	TRBJ2-7	CASISRTASYEQYF	TGTGCCAGCATTTCCAGGACAGCCTCCTACGAGCAGTACTTC
TRBV5-5	.	.	TRBJ1-2	CASSLGPNVGGYGYTF	TGTGCCAGCAGCTTGGGGCCCAATGTCGGCGGCTATGGCTACACCTTC
TRBV19	.	.	TRBJ1-3	CASRFLPRTAGNTIYF	TGTGCCAGTAGATTTCTTCCTCGGACAGCTGGAAACACCATATATTTT
TRBV28	TRBD1	.	TRBJ2-7	CASGSAGTGGDEQYF	TGTGCCAGCGGGTCAGCCGGGACAGGGGGCGACGAGCAGTACTTC
TRBV3-1/TRBV3-2	TRBD1	.	TRBJ2-7	CASSQEAVWTGRLGEQYF	TGTGCCAGCAGCCAAGAAGCCGTTTGGACAGGGCGACTGGGAGAGCAGTACTTC
TRBV28	TRBD1	.	TRBJ1-3	CASWTGGRDTIYF	TGTGCCAGCTGGACAGGGGGCAGGGACACCATATATTTT
TRBV7-9	TRBD2	.	TRBJ2-5	CASSLGLVREVQETQYF	TGTGCCAGCAGCTTAGGATTGGTGCGGGAGGTTCAAGAGACCCAGTACTTC
TRBV5-1	TRBD1	.	TRBJ1-1	CASSLRQGAIKIGPEAFF	TGCGCCAGCAGCCTGAGACAGGGGGCGATCAAAATTGGCCCTGAAGCTTTCTTT
TRBV2	.	.	TRBJ1-1	CASNYMNTEAFF	TGTGCCAGCAACTATATGAACACTGAAGCTTTCTTT
TRBV9	TRBD1	.	TRBJ2-5	CASSQAGQGETQYF	TGTGCCAGCAGCCAAGCCGGACAGGGAGAGACCCAGTACTTC
TRBV11-3	TRBD2	once	TRBJ2-3	CASSLAPGEGPDTQYF	TGTGCCAGCAGCTTAGCCCCGGGGGAGGGGCCAGATACGCAGTATTTT
TRBV4-1	.	few	TRBJ2-1	CASSQGHIESYNEQFF	TGCGCCAGCAGCCAGGGACACATCGAATCCTACAATGAGCAGTTCTTC
TRBV27	TRBD2	.	TRBJ2-2	CASFFGRGTGELFF	TGTGCCAGCTTCTTCGGGAGGGGCACCGGGGAGCTGTTTTTT
TRBV19	TRBD2	.	TRBJ2-5	CASTKTSGQETQYF	TGTGCCAGCACTAAGACTAGCGGGCAAGAGACCCAGTACTTC
TRBV9	.	.	TRBJ2-3	CASSVGVAPTLSTDTQYF	TGTGCCAGCAGCGTAGGGGTAGCCCCGACCCTGTCCACAGATACGCAGTATTTT
TRBV30	.	.	TRBJ1-1	CAWSVRRWDMNTEAFF	TGTGCCTGGAGTGTACGTCGTTGGGACATGAACACTGAAGCTTTCTTT
TRBV10-1	TRBD1	.	TRBJ2-1	CASSPGTGLYLYNEQFF	TGCGCCAGCAGTCCCGGGACAGGGCTATACTTATACAATGAGCAGTTCTTC
TRBV7-2	.	.	TRBJ1-4	CASSLQGGVNEKLFF	TGTGCCAGCAGCTTACAGGGAGGGGTTAATGAAAAACTGTTTTTT
TRBV28	.	.	TRBJ1-5	CASSLRGEASNQPQHF	TGTGCCAGCAGTTTAAGAGGCGAGGCTAGCAATCAGCCCCAGCATTTT
TRBV25-1	TRBD1	.	TRBJ1-5	CASSPGTGGQPQHF	TGTGCCAGCAGTCCCGGGACAGGGGGCCAGCCCCAGCATTTT
TRBV5-4	TRBD1	few	TRBJ1-1	CASSDDRGYTEAFF	TGTGCCAGCAGCGATGACAGGGGTTACACTGAAGCTTTCTTT
TRBV5-1	TRBD1	.	TRBJ1-1	CASSLDLTGGNTEAFF	TGCGCCAGCAGCTTGGATCTGACAGGGGGGAACACTGAAGCTTTCTTT
TRBV7-3	.	once	TRBJ2-6	CASSRSGAGANVLTF	TGTGCCAGCAGCCGTTCAGGGGCTGGGGCCAACGTCCTGACTTTC
TRBV6-2/TRBV6-3	TRBD1	.	TRBJ1-1	CASSYHPPGQGSSEAFF	TGTGCCAGCAGTTATCACCCGCCGGGACAGGGGTCTTCTGAAGCTTTCTTT
TRBV6-5	TRBD1	.	TRBJ2-2	CASRNRQGSTGELFF	TGTGCCAGCAGAAATAGACAGGGGAGCACCGGGGAGCTGTTTTTT
TRBV6-5	.	.	TRBJ1-1	CASTNQRGRSIEAFF	TGTGCCAGCACCAATCAGCGGGGACGATCTATCGAAGCTTTCTTT
TRBV9	.	.	TRBJ2-5	CASSVGSGETQYF	TGTGCCAGCAGCGTAGGTAGCGGAGAGACCCAGTACTTC
TRBV12-3/TRBV12-4	.	.	TRBJ2-5	CASSLYSETQYF	TGTGCCAGCAGTTTGTACTCGGAGACCCAGTACTTC
TRBV6-1	TRBD1	once	TRBJ2-7	CASNSRDRGYEQYF	TGTGCCAGCAACTCCCGGGACAGGGGCTACGAGCAGTACTTC
TRBV4-3	TRBD1	.	TRBJ2-7	CASSQDAPRDRSSYEQYF	TGCGCCAGCAGCCAAGACGCTCCCCGGGACAGGTCCTCCTACGAGCAGTACTTC
TRBV24-1	TRBD2	.	TRBJ2-2	CATSSGGANTGELFF	TGTGCCACCTCTAGCGGGGGAGCTAACACCGGGGAGCTGTTTTTT
TRBV18	.	.	TRBJ1-6	CASSPLQGRYNSPLHF	TGTGCCAGCTCACCCTTACAGGGAAGGTATAATTCACCCCTCCACTTT
TRBV12-3/TRBV12-4	.	.	TRBJ1-5	CASSLNRDQPQHF	TGTGCCAGCAGTTTAAATAGAGATCAGCCCCAGCATTTT
TRBV28	.	.	TRBJ1-5	CASQVSKNWAHSNQPQHF	TGTGCCAGTCAAGTGTCCAAGAATTGGGCGCATAGCAATCAGCCCCAGCATTTT
TRBV5-1	.	.	TRBJ1-1	CASSLAGGRSTEAFF	TGCGCCAGCAGCTTGGCCGGAGGGAGGTCTACTGAAGCTTTCTTT
TRBV10-3	.	once	TRBJ1-2	CAISTGPNYGYTF	TGTGCCATCAGTACAGGTCCTAACTATGGCTACACCTTC
TRBV6-2/TRBV6-3	TRBD2	.	TRBJ2-5	CASSGLGASGTQYF	TGTGCCAGCAGCGGACTAGGGGCTTCAGGGACCCAGTACTTC
TRBV28	TRBD1	.	TRBJ1-2	CASSFLGLDRGFEGYTF	TGTGCCAGCAGTTTTTTAGGTCTGGACAGGGGTTTTGAGGGCTACACCTTC
TRBV25-1	TRBD1	.	TRBJ1-4	CASRDREYEKLFF	TGTGCCAGCAGGGACAGGGAATATGAAAAACTGTTTTTT
TRBV5-4	.	once	TRBJ2-2	CASSSGTHANTGELFF	TGTGCCAGCAGCTCCGGGACACACGCGAACACCGGGGAGCTGTTTTTT
TRBV6-1	TRBD1	.	TRBJ1-2	CASSDLSTGGYGYTF	TGTGCCAGCAGTGACCTATCGACAGGGGGCTATGGCTACACCTTC
TRBV18	TRBD1	.	TRBJ1-1	CASSPGQGANTEAFF	TGTGCCAGCTCACCGGGACAGGGGGCGAACACTGAAGCTTTCTTT